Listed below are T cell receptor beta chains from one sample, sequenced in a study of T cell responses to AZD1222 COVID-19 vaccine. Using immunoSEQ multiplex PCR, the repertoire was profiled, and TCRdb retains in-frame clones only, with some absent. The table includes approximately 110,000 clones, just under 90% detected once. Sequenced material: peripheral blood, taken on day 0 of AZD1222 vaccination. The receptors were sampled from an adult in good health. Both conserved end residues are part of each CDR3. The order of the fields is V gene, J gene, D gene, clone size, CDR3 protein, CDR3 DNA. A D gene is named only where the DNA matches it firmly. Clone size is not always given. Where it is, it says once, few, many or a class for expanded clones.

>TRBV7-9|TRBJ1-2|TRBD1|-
CASSLGSPDRGRRGYTF
TGTGCCAGCAGCTTAGGTTCGCCGGACAGGGGGCGACGCGGCTACACCTTC
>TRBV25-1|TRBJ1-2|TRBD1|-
CASRETGGYSGYTF
TGTGCCAGCAGGGAGACAGGGGGCTACTCTGGCTACACCTTC
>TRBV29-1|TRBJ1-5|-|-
CSAGAGWDQPQHF
TGCAGCGCTGGGGCAGGCTGGGATCAGCCCCAGCATTTT
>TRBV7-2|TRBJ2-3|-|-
CASSLASGVGTDTQYF
TGTGCCAGCAGCTTAGCGTCTGGGGTAGGCACAGATACGCAGTATTTT
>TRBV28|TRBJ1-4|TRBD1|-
CASSFRDRGRSGYRFF
TGTGCCAGCAGTTTTCGTGACAGGGGGCGAAGTGGATATCGGTTTTTT
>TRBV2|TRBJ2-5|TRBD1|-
CASSDDRGQETQYF
TGTGCCAGCAGTGATGACAGGGGACAAGAGACCCAGTACTTC
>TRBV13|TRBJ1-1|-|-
CASSLGEIGVNTEAFF
TGTGCCAGCAGCTTAGGTGAGATCGGAGTGAACACTGAAGCTTTCTTT
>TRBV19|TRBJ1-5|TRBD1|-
CASKDSPGTASQHF
TGTGCCAGTAAAGACTCCCCTGGGACAGCATCCCAGCATTTT
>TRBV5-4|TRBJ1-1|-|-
CASSAGMNTEAFF
TGTGCCAGCAGCGCCGGGATGAACACTGAAGCTTTCTTT
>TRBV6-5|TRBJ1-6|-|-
CASRSVGARGSPLHF
TGTGCCAGCAGGAGCGTTGGGGCGAGGGGTTCACCCCTCCACTTT
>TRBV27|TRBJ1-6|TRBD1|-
CASRYGTENSPLHF
TGTGCCAGCAGATACGGGACAGAGAATTCACCCCTCCACTTT
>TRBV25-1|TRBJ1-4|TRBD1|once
CASTWTGGSEKLFF
TGTGCCAGCACCTGGACAGGGGGAAGTGAAAAACTGTTTTTT
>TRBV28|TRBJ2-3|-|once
CASNGGTDTQYF
TGTGCCAGCAACGGGGGCACAGATACGCAGTATTTT
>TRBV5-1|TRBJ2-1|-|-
CASSLLRQNNEQFF
TGCGCCAGCAGCTTATTGAGACAGAACAATGAGCAGTTCTTC
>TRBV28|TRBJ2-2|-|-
CASSLGGLGGELFF
TGTGCCAGCAGTTTGGGGGGGCTAGGCGGGGAGCTGTTTTTT
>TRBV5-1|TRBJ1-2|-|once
CASSAGSLNYGYTF
TGCGCCAGCAGCGCAGGGTCCCTTAACTATGGCTACACCTTC
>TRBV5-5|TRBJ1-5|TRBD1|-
CASRETGESNQPQHF
TGTGCCAGCAGGGAAACAGGGGAGAGCAATCAGCCCCAGCATTTT
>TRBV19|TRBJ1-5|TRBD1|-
CASRLQGAGQPQHF
TGTGCCAGTAGGTTACAGGGGGCTGGGCAGCCCCAGCATTTT
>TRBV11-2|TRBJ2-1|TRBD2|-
CASSLWRDYHTEQFF
TGTGCCAGCAGCCTGTGGAGGGACTACCATACCGAGCAGTTCTTC
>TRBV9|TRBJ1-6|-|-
CASGSDSPLHF
TGTGCCAGCGGCAGCGATTCACCCCTCCACTTT
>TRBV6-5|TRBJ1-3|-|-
CASSPGYTSGNTIYF
TGTGCCAGCAGCCCAGGGTATACCTCTGGAAACACCATATATTTT
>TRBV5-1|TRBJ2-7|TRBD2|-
CASSLRVSTSGAYEQYF
TGCGCCAGCAGCTTGAGAGTTTCGACTAGCGGGGCCTACGAGCAGTACTTC
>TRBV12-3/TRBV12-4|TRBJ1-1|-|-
CASIRDSTTEAFF
TGTGCCAGCATTAGGGACTCGACCACTGAAGCTTTCTTT
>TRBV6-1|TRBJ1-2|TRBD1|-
CASSEAGGQGAYGYTF
TGTGCCAGCAGTGAAGCAGGGGGACAGGGGGCCTATGGCTACACCTTC
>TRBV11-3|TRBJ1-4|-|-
CASSLDGGWDDEKLFF
TGTGCCAGCAGCTTAGATGGGGGGTGGGACGATGAAAAACTGTTTTTT
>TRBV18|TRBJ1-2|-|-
CASSPARDYGYTF
TGTGCCAGCTCACCTGCCAGGGACTATGGCTACACCTTC
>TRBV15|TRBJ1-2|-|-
CATSRDLGAPNYGYTF
TGTGCCACCAGCAGAGATCTTGGTGCCCCTAACTATGGCTACACCTTC
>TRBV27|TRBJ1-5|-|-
CASSLWGKNQPQHF
TGTGCCAGCAGTTTGTGGGGCAAAAATCAGCCCCAGCATTTT
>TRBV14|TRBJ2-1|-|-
CASSQGAGTRVYNEQFF
TGTGCCAGCAGCCAAGGCGCGGGGACTCGGGTTTACAATGAGCAGTTCTTC
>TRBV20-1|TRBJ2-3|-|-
CSASARGVPTDTQYF
TGCAGTGCTAGTGCCAGGGGGGTCCCCACAGATACGCAGTATTTT
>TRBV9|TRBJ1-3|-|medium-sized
CASSTGGLSIGNTIYF
TGTGCCAGCAGTACCGGGGGTCTCTCGATCGGAAACACCATATATTTT
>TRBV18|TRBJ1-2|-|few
CASSPEVGGYTF
TGTGCCAGCTCACCAGAAGTTGGGGGCTACACCTTC
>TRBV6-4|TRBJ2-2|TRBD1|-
CASSEQGQTNTGELFF
TGTGCCAGCAGTGAACAGGGACAGACAAACACCGGGGAGCTGTTTTTT
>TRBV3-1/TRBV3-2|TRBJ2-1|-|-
CASSRGSSYNEQFF
TGTGCCAGCAGCCGGGGGAGCTCCTACAATGAGCAGTTCTTC
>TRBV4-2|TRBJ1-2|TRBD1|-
CASSQGQNYGYTF
TGTGCCAGCAGCCAGGGACAGAACTATGGCTACACCTTC
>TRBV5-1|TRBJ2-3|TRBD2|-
CASSLEPSGSGAQYF
TGCGCCAGCAGTTTGGAGCCTAGCGGGAGTGGGGCGCAGTATTTT
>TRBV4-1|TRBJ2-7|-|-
CASSQVLGPNSYEQYF
TGCGCCAGCAGCCAAGTGCTAGGCCCCAACTCCTACGAGCAGTACTTC
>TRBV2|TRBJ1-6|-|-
CASSEESGPIYNSPLHF
TGTGCCAGCAGTGAAGAGTCAGGTCCGATCTATAATTCACCCCTCCACTTT
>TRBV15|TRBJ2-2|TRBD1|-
CATSRDWRTGRFGSGELFF
TGTGCCACCAGCAGAGATTGGAGGACAGGGAGGTTCGGATCCGGGGAGCTGTTTTTT
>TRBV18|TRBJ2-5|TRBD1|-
CASSLYTGTGGAETQYF
TGTGCCAGCAGCCTATATACCGGGACAGGGGGAGCGGAGACCCAGTACTTC
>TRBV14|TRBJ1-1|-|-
CASSQDFGVGLEAFF
TGTGCCAGCAGCCAAGATTTCGGGGTGGGGCTTGAAGCTTTCTTT
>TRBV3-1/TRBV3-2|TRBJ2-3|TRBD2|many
CASSHLAGEGWNTQYF
TGTGCCAGCAGCCACCTAGCGGGAGAAGGTTGGAATACGCAGTATTTT
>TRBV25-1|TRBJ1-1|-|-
CASSEVGVGEAFF
TGTGCCAGCAGTGAGGTTGGGGTTGGTGAAGCTTTCTTT
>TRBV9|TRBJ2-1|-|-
CASNPTGAGEQFF
TGTGCCAGCAACCCGACGGGGGCAGGGGAGCAGTTCTTC
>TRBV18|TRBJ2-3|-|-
CASSPRGQGTDTQYF
TGTGCCAGCTCACCACGGGGGCAAGGCACAGATACGCAGTATTTT
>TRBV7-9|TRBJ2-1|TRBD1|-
CASSPDRGVYNEQFF
TGTGCCAGCAGCCCGGACAGGGGGGTATACAATGAGCAGTTCTTC
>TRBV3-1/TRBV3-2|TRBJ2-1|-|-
CASSDWTVYNEQFF
TGTGCCAGCAGCGATTGGACCGTTTACAATGAGCAGTTCTTC
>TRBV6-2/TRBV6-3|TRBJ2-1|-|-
CASSYLRTMTNEQFF
TGTGCCAGCAGTTACTTGAGGACGATGACCAATGAGCAGTTCTTC
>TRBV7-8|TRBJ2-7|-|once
CASSPHYEQYF
TGTGCCAGCAGCCCACACTACGAGCAGTACTTC
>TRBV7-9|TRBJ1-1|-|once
CASSPPTGTEAFF
TGTGCCAGCAGCCCCCCGACGGGTACTGAAGCTTTCTTT
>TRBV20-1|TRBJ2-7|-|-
CSASPLKVEQYF
TGCAGTGCTAGTCCCCTAAAGGTCGAGCAGTACTTC
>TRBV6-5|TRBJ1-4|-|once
CASSTGTSREKLFF
TGTGCCAGCAGCACCGGGACCTCCCGGGAAAAACTGTTTTTT
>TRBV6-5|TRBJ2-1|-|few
CASSYSSAFSYNEQFF
TGTGCCAGCAGTTACTCTAGCGCCTTCTCCTACAATGAGCAGTTCTTC
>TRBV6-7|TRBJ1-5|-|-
CASRVSRPRNQPQHF
TGTGCCAGCAGGGTTAGCCGGCCCCGCAATCAGCCCCAGCATTTT
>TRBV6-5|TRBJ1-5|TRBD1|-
CASSRTTGHNQPQHF
TGTGCCAGCAGCCGAACGACAGGGCACAATCAGCCCCAGCATTTT